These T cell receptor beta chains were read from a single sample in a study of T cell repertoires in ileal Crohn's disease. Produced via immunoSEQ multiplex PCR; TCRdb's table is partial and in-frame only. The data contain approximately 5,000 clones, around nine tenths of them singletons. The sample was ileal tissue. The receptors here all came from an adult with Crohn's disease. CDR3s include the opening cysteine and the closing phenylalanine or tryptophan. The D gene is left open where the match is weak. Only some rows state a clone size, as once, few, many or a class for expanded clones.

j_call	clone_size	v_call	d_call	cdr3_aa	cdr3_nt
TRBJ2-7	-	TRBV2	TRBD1	CASTIDRGSYEQYF	TGTGCCAGCACCATAGACAGGGGGTCCTACGAGCAGTACTTC
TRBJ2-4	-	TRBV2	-	CASSDISGFGIQYF	TGTGCCAGCAGTGATATCTCGGGGTTTGGCATTCAGTACTTC
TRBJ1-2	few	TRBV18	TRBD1	CASSPSGRAGGAAGYTF	TGTGCCAGCTCCCCTTCGGGTCGGGCAGGGGGCGCAGCTGGCTACACCTTC
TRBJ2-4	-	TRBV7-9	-	CASSPTGSGGIQYF	TGTGCCAGCAGCCCTACAGGGTCGGGAGGCATTCAGTACTTC
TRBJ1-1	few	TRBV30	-	CALARGSGREAFF	TGTGCCCTGGCTCGGGGGTCGGGTCGTGAAGCTTTCTTT
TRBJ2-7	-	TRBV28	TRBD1	CASSITGGTSYEQYF	TGTGCCAGCAGTATCACAGGGGGCACCTCCTACGAGCAGTACTTC
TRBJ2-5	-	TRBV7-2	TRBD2	CASSLGLAGLGETQYF	TGTGCCAGCAGCTTAGGACTAGCGGGGCTGGGGGAGACCCAGTACTTC
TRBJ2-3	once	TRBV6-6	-	CASRQGLMGSDTQYF	TGTGCCAGCAGGCAGGGGCTGATGGGGTCAGATACGCAGTATTTT
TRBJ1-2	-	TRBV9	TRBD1	CASSQTGADGYTF	TGTGCCAGCAGCCAAACAGGGGCGGATGGCTACACCTTC
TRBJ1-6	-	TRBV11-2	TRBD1	CASKTGQGTESSYNSPLHF	TGTGCCAGCAAGACGGGACAGGGAACAGAGAGCTCCTATAATTCACCCCTCCACTTT
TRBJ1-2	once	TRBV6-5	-	CASSPRVENYGYTF	TGTGCCAGCAGTCCTCGGGTTGAGAACTATGGCTACACCTTC
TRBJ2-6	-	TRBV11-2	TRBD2	CASSLVVSGGVGANVLTF	TGTGCCAGCAGCTTAGTGGTTAGCGGGGGAGTTGGGGCCAACGTCCTGACTTTC
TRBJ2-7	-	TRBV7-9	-	CASSRGNSYEQYF	TGTGCCAGCTCAAGGGGCAATTCCTACGAGCAGTACTTC
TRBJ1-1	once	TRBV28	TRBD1	CASRLLRQGTEAFF	TGTGCCAGCAGACTCCTTAGACAGGGGACTGAAGCTTTCTTT
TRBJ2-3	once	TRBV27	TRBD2	CASNQRGKDTQYF	TGTGCCAGCAACCAGCGGGGGAAAGATACGCAGTATTTT
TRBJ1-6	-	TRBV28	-	CASTPPRGGLSF	TGTGCCAGCACTCCTCCTCGCGGGGGGCTGTCCTTT
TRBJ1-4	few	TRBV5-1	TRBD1	CASRQGSTNEKLFF	TGCGCCAGCAGACAGGGGAGTACTAATGAAAAACTGTTTTTT
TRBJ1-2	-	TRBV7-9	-	CASSGREGVGGLGYTF	TGTGCCAGCAGCGGTAGAGAGGGGGTTGGCGGTCTTGGCTACACCTTC
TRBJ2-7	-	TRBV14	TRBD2	CASSQVGTSAYEQYF	TGTGCCAGCAGCCAAGTCGGGACTAGCGCTTACGAGCAGTACTTC
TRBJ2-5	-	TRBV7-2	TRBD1	CASSLGTGHQETQYF	TGTGCCAGCAGCTTAGGGACAGGGCACCAAGAGACCCAGTACTTC
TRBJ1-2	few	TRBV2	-	CASKRAGGTNYGYTF	TGTGCCAGCAAGAGGGCGGGGGGAACCAACTATGGCTACACCTTC
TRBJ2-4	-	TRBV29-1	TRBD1	CSALTGAANIQYF	TGCAGCGCCCTGACAGGGGCTGCGAACATTCAGTACTTC
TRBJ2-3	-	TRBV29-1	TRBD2	CSALPPRFAGGRDTQYF	TGCAGCGCCCTTCCCCCCCGGTTTGCGGGGGGCCGGGATACGCAGTATTTT
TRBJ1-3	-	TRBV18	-	CASSLTGNTIYF	TGTGCCAGCTCACTTACTGGAAACACCATATATTTT